The T cell receptor (beta chain) under discussion was sequenced for a study of blood T cells in healthy people across ages. Study at large: Capturing about one barcoded beta molecule per two T cells was achieved by template switching. Overall study results and limits: Unsorted PBMCs blocked a conclusive comparison of naive and antigen-experienced cells.

For the second PCR, which ran for about 6 to 11 cycles, a sample-barcoded 5' primer and a J-beta primer mix were used. One entry per CDR3 protein, called by TCRdb with MiXCR from the 5' RACE reads. The repertoire holds roughly 800,000 distinct CDR3 sequences, with roughly 40% as singletons. The germline CDR1 and CDR2 sequences are SGHRS and YFSETQ. After removal of 0 bases from V and 8 bases from J, the junction contained 8 bases not matched to a gene. The length of the CDR3 is 15 residues. In this sample, this clonotype turned up many times. What it binds is unknown. The chain couples TRBV5-1 to TRBJ2-1; 7 nucleotides agree with TRBD2. The sequenced sample was blood. The origin of this receptor is a man between 18 and 35 years old in good health. CDR3 sequence reads: CASSLGLARHDEQFF. Here the CDR3 DNA reads TGCGCCAGCAGCTTGGGACTAGCTCGTCACGATGAGCAGTTCTTC. The full variable domain, in which reference TRBV5-1 and TRBJ2-1 provide the parts outside the CDR3, is KAGVTQTPRYLIKTRGQQVTLSCSPISGHRSVSWYQQTPGQGLQFLFEYFSETQRNKGNFPGRFSGRQFSNSRSEMNVSTLELGDSALYLCASSLGLARHDEQFFGPGTRLTVL.